A selection of T cell receptor beta chains follows, all from one sample in a study of blood T cell repertoires in COVID-19. This table comes from immunoSEQ multiplex PCR, and its TCRdb copy is limited to in-frame clones, with some not included. The top ten hold roughly 9% of the sample, which has 88,000 or so clones, about four fifths seen once. Sequencing was performed on peripheral blood. The receptors were gathered from a human donor in a cohort sampled during active COVID-19. The CDR3 runs from the conserved cysteine through the conserved F or W.

TRBV7-2 | CASSLDRGPTHEQFF
TRBV7-3 | CASSSVPTTLRTEAFF
TRBV19 | CASRHPLSNQPQHF
TRBV30 | CAWTPMGGYGYTF
TRBV12-5 | CASASDNYGYTF
TRBV2 | CASSKGTSEGTQYF
TRBV6-1 | CASSGFAGGFTDTQYF
TRBV19 | CASSMQGAGNQPQHF
TRBV5-5 | CASSFQAGASYEQYF
TRBV11-3 | CASSLAGTGAGNTIYF
TRBV4-1 | CASSQLPRETQYF
TRBV29-1 | CSVVIGGTQYF
TRBV5-1 | CASSLTSGGAYEQFF
TRBV21-1 | CASSKVRQGRADTQYF
TRBV25-1 | CASSDPAAGWGYTF
TRBV7-9 | CASSLVQGSTEAFF
TRBV11-3 | CASSPTIAYEQFF
TRBV12-3/TRBV12-4 | CASSLLPEGPQHF
TRBV6-5 | CASSYGGALAKNIQYF
TRBV6-1 | CASSERQGQTSGNTIYF
TRBV28 | CASSRGLAAAGDTQYF
TRBV7-9 | CASSLAGGQYEQYF
TRBV29-1 | CSVVGTGGLREQFF
TRBV5-1 | CASSLGGGNQPQHF
TRBV5-6 | CASSFTGTGPNEQFF
TRBV11-1 | CASSFFSGSGNTIYF
TRBV28 | CASSFGAGGAIYGYTF
TRBV7-2 | CASSDGTGFWNGYTF
TRBV14 | CASGRGEIYEQYF
TRBV5-6 | CASSLPAEGQYF
TRBV7-3 | CASSSGQVGANVLTF
TRBV28 | CASSHKPGLAGGPLNNEQFF
TRBV2 | CASGKGSGRSYEQYF
TRBV10-3 | CAITLGLDGPNEQFF
TRBV7-6 | CASSPRTGFDEQYF
TRBV11-2 | CASSELAGMGSYNEQFF
TRBV6-2/TRBV6-3 | CASSNRRGLDTEAFF
TRBV9 | CASSPGDNYIQYF
TRBV6-1 | CASSEPGQSSYEQYF
TRBV7-2 | CASSARDTNSNQPQHF
TRBV30 | CARAGGPPDTQYF
TRBV23-1 | CASSQSRIAETDTQYF
TRBV5-1 | CASSLSGSDTEAFF
TRBV18 | CASSPRTGWEAEAFF
TRBV7-9 | CASSLGPGRANEKLFF